This T cell receptor (beta chain) was identified in a study of regulatory T cells in long-lasting Graves disease. Study overall: Graves' patients diagnosed newly had used antithyroid drugs under 3 months.

CDR3-region Arm-PCR and iRepertoire HTBI primers produced the TCR beta libraries. Each CDR3 protein gets one entry after TCRdb re-called the multiplex PCR reads with MiXCR. The repertoire holds a few hundred thousand distinct CDR3 sequences, with around 19% as singletons. The CDR3 has 15 amino acids. Trimming at V came to 3 bases and at J to 6 bases, leaving 4 bases not matched to a gene. Germline V gives CDR1 SGHVS, CDR2 FQNEAQ. This clonotype was detected many times. The time point: newly diagnosed GD, antithyroid drugs for less than 3 months. With RNA extracted from PBMCs as input, the TCR library was made. Diagnosing Graves' disease relied on the American Thyroid Association guidelines. An endocrinology department located in Xi'an, China, was where the patients came from. EDTA tubes received approximately 10 milliliters of drawn peripheral blood.

This TCR was recovered from a female donor with Graves disease. The sample here was peripheral blood mononuclear cells (PBMCs), taken at new diagnosis, from a patient treated with antithyroid drugs. The chain carries TRBV7-8 and TRBJ2-1; TRBD2 matches at 11 bases. This CDR3 reads CASSFSGRVANEQFF. CDR3 bases: TGTGCCAGCAGCTTTAGCGGGAGGGTTGCCAATGAGCAGTTCTTC.